One sample yielded the 13 T cell receptor beta chains listed below, sequenced in a study of PD-1 blockade in mismatch repair-deficient tumors. TCRdb's copy holds only in-frame clones and misses some; the assay was immunoSEQ multiplex PCR. Of around 50,000 clones listed, around three quarters are singletons. Here the sequenced sample was PBMCs, taken before pembrolizumab treatment. The origin of the receptors is an adult with mismatch repair-deficient cancer.

The rearrangement links TRBV7-9 to TRBJ2-5; D might be TRBD2 (7 bases). Germline CDR1 SEHNR, CDR2 FQNEAQ (reference sequence). The CDR3 runs 16 residues. Trimming removed 5 bases from V and 3 bases from J, with 19 bases in between. CDR3 sequence reads: CASSITTGRGKETQYF. DNA for the CDR3: TGTGCCAGCAGCATCACCACAGGGAGGGGAAAAGAGACCCAGTACTTC.

This chain connects TRBV11-3 to TRBJ2-1, with TRBD2 identical over 9 bases. Germline trimming cut 1 base from V and 0 bases from J; bases unmatched to any gene: 7. There are 18 residues in the CDR3. Germline V gene data show CDR1 as SGHNT and CDR2 as YENEEA. CDR3 amino acids: CASSLGREGSSSYNEQFF. The CDR3 DNA reads as TGTGCCAGCAGCTTAGGGCGGGAGGGCTCGAGCTCCTACAATGAGCAGTTCTTC. Filled out from reference TRBV11-3 and TRBJ2-1, the complete variable domain reads EAGVVQSPRYKIIEKKQPVAFWCNPISGHNTLYWYLQNLGQGPELLIRYENEEAVDDSQLPKDRFSAERLKGVDSTLKIQPAELGDSAVYLCASSLGREGSSSYNEQFFGPGTRLTVL.

The chain has TRBV21-1 and TRBJ2-7; the table names TRBD1, a call not compared with the DNA. TRBV21-1 is a pseudogene segment. This CDR3 is 15 amino acids long. CDR3 in DNA: TGTGCCAGCAGCTGCGGGACAGGGGAATACTACGAGCAGTACTTC. It translates to CASSCGTGEYYEQYF.

The J gene is TRBJ1-2, the V gene TRBV5-1; 7 nucleotides agree with TRBD1. Germline V CDR1 and CDR2: SGHRS, YFSETQ. There are 15 residues in the CDR3. Germline trimming cut 3 bases from V and 4 bases from J; bases unmatched to any gene: 9. Here the CDR3 DNA reads TGCGCCAGCAGCTCGGACAGGACAGCAAGCTATGGCTACACCTTC. Protein sequence: CASSSDRTASYGYTF.

The chain employs TRBV7-9 and TRBJ2-3; D ambiguous. Germline CDR1 and CDR2: SEHNR and FQNEAQ (reference sequence). The V end was cut by 4 bases, the J end by 0 bases, with 8 bases between. The CDR3 consists of 14 residues. CDR3 amino acids: CASSSDSSTDTQYF. CDR3 sequence (DNA): TGTGCCAGCAGCTCCGATAGTAGCACAGATACGCAGTATTTT. Filled out from reference TRBV7-9 and TRBJ2-3, the complete variable domain reads DTGVSQNPRHKITKRGQNVTFRCDPISEHNRLYWYRQTLGQGPEFLTYFQNEAQLEKSRLLSDRFSAERPKGSFSTLEIQRTEQGDSAMYLCASSSDSSTDTQYFGPGTRLTVL.

J is TRBJ2-1 and V is TRBV28, with a tentative D call TRBD2 (5 bases). The germline V gene encodes CDR1 MDHEN and CDR2 SYDVKM. The V end lost 1 base, the J end lost 5 bases, and 9 bases lay between the germline ends. The CDR3 is 14 residues long. CDR3 nucleotide sequence: TGTGCCAGCAGTTTATTACTAGATCACAATGAGCAGTTCTTC. Residues: CASSLLLDHNEQFF.

The V and J genes are TRBV6-1 and TRBJ1-2, with no clear D. CDR1 and CDR2 (germline): MNHNS, SASEGT. Trimming took 7 bases from V and 5 from J, leaving 11 bases between them. CDR3 length: 12 amino acids. The CDR3 DNA sequence: TGTGCCAGCACGGAGTTTCGGTATGGCTACACCTTC. This gives the protein CASTEFRYGYTF.

This clone was counted between two and nine times. The rearrangement joins TRBV5-1 to TRBJ2-1, with TRBD2 as a possible D gene (6 bases). The CDR3 has 17 residues. Germline V gives CDR1 SGHRS, CDR2 YFSETQ. Trimming stripped 5 bases from V and 8 bases from J, with 26 bases between. The CDR3 sequence: CASSTGTGAGGRDEQFF. CDR3 nucleotides: TGCGCCAGCAGTACGGGGACGGGAGCGGGTGGGCGTGATGAGCAGTTCTTC.

This chain connects TRBV23-1 to TRBJ2-1; D call uncertain. TRBV23-1 is annotated as an ORF whose role is uncertain. The CDR3 has 16 amino acids. V gave up 3 bases and J gave up 0 bases, with 12 bases separating them. The CDR3 bases are TGCGCCAGCAGTCACCGTCCCTTAAGCTCCTACAATGAGCAGTTCTTC. Its protein is CASSHRPLSSYNEQFF.

V and J are TRBV5-4 and TRBJ2-1; the D is unclear. CDR3 size: 12 residues. The germline V and J ends were trimmed by 0 bases and 8 bases, with 6 bases remaining between them. Looked up from germline, CDR1 is SGHNT and CDR2 is YYREEE (reference sequence). The CDR3, as DNA: TGTGCCAGCAGCTTGGAGGGCGATGAGCAGTTCTTC. Protein sequence: CASSLEGDEQFF.

This clone was recorded once. This chain connects TRBV27 to TRBJ1-1, with D hard to call. The CDR3 has 13 amino acids. Germline CDR1 is MNHEY and CDR2 is SMNVEV (reference sequence). V dropped 6 bases and J dropped 1 base, with 9 bases sitting between them. CDR3 bases: TGTGCCAGCAGGCTCAGTAAGAACACTGAAGCTTTCTTT. It is translated as CASRLSKNTEAFF.

V and J are TRBV7-9 and TRBJ1-1; 7 bases are a match to TRBD1. The CDR3 contains 12 residues. With 5 bases clipped from V and 8 bases from J, the junction kept 5 bases outside the gene matches. Germline V gene data show CDR1 as SEHNR and CDR2 as FQNEAQ (reference sequence). This CDR3 is CASSPGGQEAFF. DNA for the CDR3: TGTGCCAGCAGCCCAGGGGGACAAGAAGCTTTCTTT.

The J gene is TRBJ2-5, the V gene TRBV10-2; possible D gene TRBD2, 5 bases. Germline-derived CDR1 and CDR2 are WSHSY and SAAADI. The V and J ends lost 6 bases and 0 bases respectively, with 5 bases between them. The CDR3 sequence is 12 residues long. In nucleotides, the CDR3 is TGCGCCAGCAGGGACTACCAAGAGACCCAGTACTTC. This gives the protein CASRDYQETQYF.